The entry that follows covers one TCR beta chain sequence. The data are from a study of blood T cell repertoires in COVID-19. Study in general: T cells, B-cell-depleted T cells, or PBMCs provided the cDNA or gDNA that served as material.

Sequencing was performed with immunoSEQ multiplex PCR; in TCRdb, only in-frame clones are kept and a portion is missing. The sample lists approximately 350,000 clones, around four fifths occurring once. The CDR3 has 10 residues. Looked up from germline, CDR1 is SQVTM and CDR2 is ANQGSEA. V was clipped by 4 bases and J by 3 bases, with 3 bases between them. This chain connects TRBV29-1 to TRBJ1-1; D gene ambiguous. The clonotype comes from a man aged 30 to 39 with active or convalescent COVID-19. Sequencing was done on a sample of peripheral blood. The CDR3 DNA sequence: TGCAGCGTTGCGGACACTGAAGCTTTCTTT. Its protein product is CSVADTEAFF.